Each of the 31 T cell receptor beta chains below was sequenced from the same sample in a study of identical twins. TCRdb re-called the 5' RACE reads with MiXCR, one entry per CDR3 protein. The profile shows some 710,000 distinct CDR3 sequences, less than 7% of them singletons. The sample was naive T cells sorted from blood. These TCRs come from a man between 18 and 29 years old in good health.

This clonotype was observed a few times. This sequence joins TRBV28 and TRBJ2-7, with 13 bases lining up with TRBD2. CDR1 MDHEN and CDR2 SYDVKM come from the germline V gene. The CDR3 extends over 16 amino acids. The V and J ends lost 6 bases and 5 bases, in that order; junction bases with no gene match: 10. CDR3 nucleotide sequence: TGTGCCAGCAGGGGGATCGGACTAGCGGGAGAAAACGAGCAGTACTTC. Residues: CASRGIGLAGENEQYF.

The sample holds a few counts of this clonotype. The chain joins TRBV5-1 to TRBJ2-6; perhaps TRBD1 as D (6 bases). CDR1 and CDR2 (germline): SGHRS, YFSETQ. The CDR3 runs to 15 residues. Trimming pared 5 bases from V and 4 bases from J, leaving 13 bases between. The CDR3 region has the DNA TGCGCCAGCAGGAGTACAGGGATCGGGGCCAACGTCCTGACTTTC. Protein sequence: CASRSTGIGANVLTF.

As concerns this clonotype: The CDR3 carries no conserved terminal phenylalanine or tryptophan, so it likely arises from a read error. This rearrangement joins TRBV20-1 to TRBJ1-3, with a possible D match to TRBD1 (5 bases). Germline V gives CDR1 DFQATT, CDR2 SNEGSKA (reference sequence). Trimming pared 3 bases from V and 0 bases from J, leaving 18 bases between. There are 17 residues in the CDR3. The CDR3 sequence: CSASPLTAPTSGNTIYC. The CDR3 nucleotides read TGCAGTGCTAGTCCCTTGACAGCACCCACCTCTGGAAACACCATATATTGT.

This clonotype was counted at least ten times. This chain links TRBV5-1 with TRBJ2-1; TRBD1 matches at 7 bases. The J segment lost 0 bases and the V segment lost 2 bases, leaving 5 bases of the junction unmatched. There are 16 residues in the CDR3. Germline-derived CDR1 and CDR2 are SGHRS and YFSETQ. CDR3 in amino acids: CASSFQSGGSYNEQFF. The DNA for the CDR3 is TGCGCCAGCAGCTTCCAATCAGGGGGCTCCTACAATGAGCAGTTCTTC.

This clonotype was recorded many times. The chain employs TRBV12-3 or TRBV12-4 and TRBJ2-3, with 9 bases fitting TRBD2. The V segment lost 4 bases and the J segment 6 bases; nucleotides outside the gene matches: 11. This CDR3 has 16 residues. The CDR3, as DNA: TGTGCCAGCAGTTCCCCGGGACTAGCCGAGGCGGATACGCAGTATTTT. It encodes CASSSPGLAEADTQYF.

The sample holds a few counts of this clonotype. The chain has TRBV6-1 and TRBJ1-1, with D hard to call. Germline V gene lookup returns CDR1 MNHNS and CDR2 SASEGT. The CDR3 has 17 amino acids. Trimming shortened V by 2 bases and J by 0 bases, and 16 bases separated the two germline ends. CDR3 residues: CASSESPKGLMNTEAFF. In nucleotides, the CDR3 is TGTGCCAGCAGTGAATCCCCAAAAGGACTGATGAACACTGAAGCTTTCTTT.

The chain uses TRBV10-3 and TRBJ2-7; 8 nucleotides agree with TRBD2. Germline V gene data show CDR1 as ENHRY and CDR2 as SYGVKD. The ends lost 6 bases at V and 6 bases at J; junction bases unmatched: 7. This CDR3 is built from 13 residues. CDR3 nucleotide sequence: TGTGCCATCAGAGCGACTAGCGAGTCCGAGCAGTACGTC. Translation gives CAIRATSESEQYV.

In this sample, this clonotype turned up many times. J is TRBJ2-1 and V is TRBV5-5, with D possibly being TRBD1 or TRBD2 (6 bases each). The CDR3 has 15 residues. CDR1 is SGHKS and CDR2 is YYEKEE in the germline V gene (reference sequence). Trimming took off 5 bases at V and 2 bases at J, with 14 bases between the two ends. CDR3 in DNA: TGTGCCAGCAGTCCCGTAGGGGGGCCCTACAATGAGCAGTTCTTC. This encodes CASSPVGGPYNEQFF.

This clonotype was observed a few times. The rearrangement joins TRBV12-5 to TRBJ2-3, with no clear D. Per germline, CDR1 LGHNT and CDR2 FRNRAP. Deletions cut 2 bases from V and 6 bases from J, with 9 bases between. This CDR3 comprises 13 residues. CDR3 bases: TGTGCTAGTGGTTTGCTAGGTGTCGATACGCAGTATTTT. The encoded protein is CASGLLGVDTQYF.

This clonotype has at least ten counts. V and J are TRBV7-9 and TRBJ2-3; D ambiguous. The CDR3 is 16 amino acids. Trimming pared 1 base from V and 9 bases from J, leaving 20 bases between. Per germline, CDR1 SEHNR and CDR2 FQNEAQ (reference sequence). The CDR3 coding sequence is TGTGCCAGCAGCTTAGAGGGCGGCCCGGACCCCATCACGCAGTATTTT. Residues: CASSLEGGPDPITQYF.

The sample holds many counts of this clonotype. The gene calls are TRBV20-1 and TRBJ1-4, with D tentatively TRBD1 (6 bases). The CDR3 totals 15 residues. V was shortened by 6 bases and J by 0 bases, with 14 bases between the two germline ends. CDR1 and CDR2 from the germline V gene are DFQATT and SNEGSKA (reference sequence). CDR3 DNA: TGCAGTGCCCGCGGACAGCGACCAACTAATGAAAAACTGTTTTTT. Its translation: CSARGQRPTNEKLFF.

This clonotype was counted many times. The V call is TRBV28, the J call TRBJ2-5; the D is unclear. This CDR3 spans 13 amino acids. CDR1 and CDR2 (germline): MDHEN, SYDVKM. V lost 5 bases and J 5 bases, leaving 12 bases between the germline ends. This chain's CDR3 is CASSPPVSETQYF. DNA of the CDR3: TGTGCCAGCAGTCCACCGGTTTCGGAGACCCAGTACTTC.

This clonotype was observed at least ten times. The rearrangement uses TRBV12-3 or TRBV12-4 and TRBJ1-1; 8 nucleotides agree with TRBD1. The CDR3 runs 13 residues. Losses at the gene ends were 5 bases for V and 5 bases for J; bases not matched to a gene: 4. The CDR3 is CASSGQGGTEAFF. Here the CDR3 DNA reads TGTGCCAGCAGTGGACAGGGAGGGACTGAAGCTTTCTTT.

This clonotype came up many times. The CDR3 sequence: CASSPLGQPSLSYNEQFF. CDR3 DNA: TGTGCCAGCAGTCCGTTGGGGCAGCCGTCCCTCTCCTACAATGAGCAGTTCTTC. This rearrangement joins TRBV12-3 or TRBV12-4 to TRBJ2-1; weak D call: TRBD1 (5 bases). Trimming pared 5 bases from V and 0 bases from J, leaving 20 bases between. CDR3 length equals 18 residues.

This clonotype showed up just a few times. A single base separates this from a much larger clone, so it may be a read error. V and J are TRBV5-8 and TRBJ2-2; D remains unclear. With 4 bases removed from V and 3 bases from J, the gap between germline ends came to 4 bases. CDR3 length: 12 amino acids. Looked up from germline, CDR1 is SGHTS and CDR2 is YDEGEE. The CDR3 coding sequence is TGTGCCAGCAGCGGGCACACCGGGGAGCTGTTTTTT. Amino acid sequence: CASSGHTGELFF.

This clonotype was observed at least ten times. V gene TRBV5-5 combines with J gene TRBJ2-7; a possible D gene is TRBD2 (5 bases). Germline V gene data show CDR1 as SGHKS and CDR2 as YYEKEE (reference sequence). This CDR3 is 14 amino acids long. Trimming shortened V by 2 bases and J by 7 bases, and 16 bases separated the two germline ends. CDR3 DNA: TGTGCCAGCAGCTTTTTATATTTAGCGAGGGAGCAGTACGTC. Amino acid sequence: CASSFLYLAREQYV.

This clonotype was counted a few times. The rearrangement links TRBV12-3 or TRBV12-4 to TRBJ1-2, with 8 positions matching TRBD1. The V and J ends lost 3 bases and 7 bases, in that order; junction bases with no gene match: 10. This CDR3 is built from 15 residues. The CDR3 nucleotides read TGTGCCAGCAGTTTTTTTCGGACAGGGTCATTTGGCTACACCTTC. Protein: CASSFFRTGSFGYTF.

This clonotype was detected many times. The chain is built from TRBV20-1 and TRBJ2-4; TRBD1 might be the D (6 bases). This CDR3 region has 15 residues. Trimming cost V 0 bases and J 8 bases, with 17 bases left between them. The germline CDR1 and CDR2 sequences are DFQATT and SNEGSKA (reference sequence). The CDR3 protein is CSARDRQGLLDIQYF. DNA for the CDR3: TGCAGTGCTAGAGATAGGCAGGGGCTTTTGGACATTCAGTACTTC.

This clonotype occurred many times. The J gene is TRBJ2-1, the V gene TRBV29-1; 13 bases are shared with TRBD2. The CDR3 is 13 residues long. Germline V gene data show CDR1 as SQVTM and CDR2 as ANQGSEA. V shed 6 bases, J shed 9 bases, and the junction held 5 bases outside the gene matches. This chain's CDR3 is CSVRLAGGSEQFF. For the CDR3, the DNA is TGCAGCGTCAGACTAGCGGGAGGTTCTGAGCAGTTCTTC.

This clonotype was recorded at least ten times. The gene calls are TRBV4-1 and TRBJ2-2, with TRBD2 identical over 7 bases. The CDR3 contains 14 residues. Germline lookup yields CDR1 MGHRA and CDR2 YSYEKL. V was pared by 1 base and J by 5 bases, with 1 base of the junction left unmatched. CDR3 amino acids: CASSQVGGTGELFF. For the CDR3, the DNA is TGCGCCAGCAGCCAAGTGGGAGGGACCGGGGAGCTGTTTTTT.

Many counts were recorded for this clonotype. J is TRBJ2-2 and V is TRBV24-1, with 10 positions matching TRBD1. Germline CDR1 reads KGHDR; CDR2 reads SFDVKD. The CDR3 is made up of 18 amino acids. Trimming removed 7 bases from V and 3 bases from J; junction bases left unmatched: 13. The CDR3 is CATSKPFSGTGDTGELFF. The CDR3 nucleotides are TGTGCCACCAGCAAACCCTTCTCCGGGACAGGGGACACCGGGGAGCTGTTTTTT.

The V and J genes are TRBV11-2 and TRBJ2-3, with D perhaps TRBD1 (5 bases). Germline V gene data show CDR1 as SGHAT and CDR2 as FQNNGV. Trimming removed 6 bases at V and 2 bases at J, with 12 bases between. CDR3 length equals 14 residues. The CDR3 DNA is TGTGCCAGCAGTCGAGACAGAATCACAGATACGCAGTATTTT. This translates into CASSRDRITDTQYF. Full variable domain (rest looked up from reference TRBV11-2 and TRBJ2-3): EAGVAQSPRYKIIEKRQSVAFWCNPISGHATLYWYQQILGQGPKLLIQFQNNGVVDDSQLPKDRFSAERLKGVDSTLKIQPAKLEDSAVYLCASSRDRITDTQYFGPGTRLTVL.

This clonotype was detected ten times or more. This chain joins TRBV5-1 and TRBJ2-1; TRBD2 is a possible D gene (6 bases). The V gene's germline CDR1 is SGHRS and CDR2 YFSETQ. Trimming took off 4 bases at V and 0 bases at J, with 14 bases between the two ends. This CDR3 region has 16 residues. CDR3 sequence reads: CASSGGGTSSYNEQFF. CDR3 nucleotides: TGCGCCAGCAGCGGAGGAGGGACGAGCTCCTACAATGAGCAGTTCTTC.

The chain employs TRBV15 and TRBJ2-4; D is uncertain. The CDR3 length is 12 residues. With 1 base removed from V and 8 bases from J, the gap between germline ends came to 6 bases. The V gene's germline CDR1 is LNHNV and CDR2 YYDKDF (reference sequence). The CDR3, as DNA: TGTGCCACCAGCAGAGGGTGGGACATTCAGTACTTC. This sequence encodes CATSRGWDIQYF.

The rearrangement uses TRBV24-1 and TRBJ2-7; the D gene is possibly TRBD1 (6 bases). The CDR3 spans 12 residues. Germline lookup yields CDR1 KGHDR and CDR2 SFDVKD. The germline V and J ends were trimmed by 9 bases and 4 bases, with 12 bases remaining between them. The CDR3 nucleotides read TGTGCCACCGCTATAGGACAGTACGAGCAGTACGTC. Amino acids: CATAIGQYEQYV.

V usage is TRBV6-2 or TRBV6-3 and J usage is TRBJ2-1; D remains ambiguous. The CDR3 sequence is 17 residues long. V dropped 5 bases and J dropped 4 bases, with 21 bases sitting between them. From germline, CDR1 is MNHEY and CDR2 SVGEGT. The CDR3 DNA reads TGTGCCAGCAGTAGCCCGGAACCCTTGCTGGGGTACAATGAGCAGTTCTTC. Amino acids: CASSSPEPLLGYNEQFF.

A few counts support this clonotype. J is TRBJ2-1 and V is TRBV20-1; 8 bases fit TRBD2. CDR3 length: 16 amino acids. The trim removed 3 bases at V and 4 bases at J, leaving 11 bases unmatched. Germline V gives CDR1 DFQATT, CDR2 SNEGSKA (reference sequence). The CDR3 region has the DNA TGCAGTGCTAGTCCGGGAAATAGCGGGACGTACAATGAGCAGTTCTTC. Its translation: CSASPGNSGTYNEQFF.

This clonotype showed up many times. This chain uses TRBV3-1 with TRBJ1-4, with a weak D call TRBD1 (5 bases). The length of the CDR3 is 16 residues. V lost 3 bases and J lost 1, with 12 bases in between. Germline-derived CDR1 and CDR2 are LGHDT and YNNKEL (reference sequence). The CDR3 loop reads CASSHGAGVTNEKLFF. For the CDR3, the DNA is TGTGCCAGCAGCCATGGGGCCGGGGTAACTAATGAAAAACTGTTTTTT.

This clonotype appeared a few times. This chain uses TRBV20-1 with TRBJ1-2, with no clear D. Germline CDR1 is DFQATT and CDR2 is SNEGSKA (reference sequence). With 3 bases removed from V and 7 bases from J, the gap between germline ends came to 21 bases. This CDR3 contains 15 residues. The CDR3 DNA reads TGCAGTGCTAGGGGGATTATCGATCCGGAGGGTGGCTACACCTTC. It specifies CSARGIIDPEGGYTF.

This clonotype was found many times. This sequence joins TRBV5-1 and TRBJ2-1; unclear D gene. Germline values: CDR1 SGHRS, CDR2 YFSETQ. Trimming cost V 4 bases and J 4 bases, with 15 bases left between them. This CDR3 comprises 15 residues. The CDR3 DNA sequence: TGCGCCAGCAGCCTATACTCGGACGGTTACAATGAGCAGTTCTTC. Amino acids: CASSLYSDGYNEQFF. The whole variable domain, filled in from reference TRBV5-1 and TRBJ2-1, reads KAGVTQTPRYLIKTRGQQVTLSCSPISGHRSVSWYQQTPGQGLQFLFEYFSETQRNKGNFPGRFSGRQFSNSRSEMNVSTLELGDSALYLCASSLYSDGYNEQFFGPGTRLTVL.

This clonotype was counted at least ten times. Here the CDR3 DNA reads TGCGCCAGCAGCTTGGAGTTCTTAGGTAGCGGGGCCCCTTACCAGTACTTC. Amino acids: CASSLEFLGSGAPYQYF. The chain employs TRBV5-1 and TRBJ2-5; 8 positions match TRBD2. Germline assignment: CDR1 SGHRS and CDR2 YFSETQ. The CDR3 is 17 amino acids. J gave up 10 bases and V 0 bases, and 17 bases lay outside the gene matches.